This TCR beta chain came from a study of Tregs in tolerant kidney transplant recipients. Trimming removed 4 bases from V and 1 base from J, with 13 bases in between. CDR3 length equals 15 residues. Germline values: CDR1 SGHDN, CDR2 FVKESK. Unstimulated Tregs (CD4+CD25+CD127-) and CD4+CD25- non-Tregs were sorted from PBMCs. The data were produced by immunoSEQ multiplex PCR, yet TCRdb's version contains in-frame clones alone and is incomplete. The table has 200,000 to 300,000 clones, 84% seen once; the top ten hold around 0.68%. Specimen: CD4+ T cells from blood. This TCR derives from a human donor in good health. V and J are TRBV14 and TRBJ1-1; TRBD1 is a possible D gene (6 bases). CDR3 bases: TGTGCCAGCAGCCGACCACAGGGCCCGAACACTGAAGCTTTCTTT. Its translation: CASSRPQGPNTEAFF.